The 3 T cell receptor beta chains below all came from one sample that was sequenced in a study of CD8+ T cells in alopecia areata. Following extraction, RNA underwent reverse transcription to cDNA, which served as the sequencing template. Profiling relied on immunoSEQ multiplex PCR, and the TCRdb table lists in-frame clones only, not all of them. The table shows 150,000 to 200,000 clones, with approximately 56% occurring only once. Treatment of the sample: oral pan-JAK inhibitor, 5-10 mg twice daily. The source was CD4+ T cells sorted from blood, collected at week 4, from a patient treated with tofacitinib. All receptors derive from a human donor with alopecia areata.

The V and J genes are TRBV29-1 and TRBJ1-1, with D hard to call. CDR3 size: 12 residues. Germline V CDR1 and CDR2: SQVTM, ANQGSEA. Trimming removed 4 bases from V and 1 base from J, with 7 bases in between. CDR3 nucleotides: TGCAGCGTTGGTACATCGAACACTGAAGCTTTCTTT. Amino acids: CSVGTSNTEAFF. Drawing the rest from reference TRBV29-1 and TRBJ1-1, the complete variable domain is SAVISQKPSRDICQRGTSLTIQCQVDSQVTMMFWYRQQPGQSLTLIATANQGSEATYESGFVIDKFPISRPNLTFSTLTVSNMSPEDSSIYLCSVGTSNTEAFFGQGTRLTVV.

This chain joins TRBV19 and TRBJ1-1; D gene uncertain. The V and J ends lost 8 bases and 0 bases respectively, with 16 bases between them. Per germline, CDR1 LNHDA and CDR2 SQIVND (reference sequence). CDR3 length: 15 residues. CDR3 coding DNA: TGTGCCAGTCGCGGGTGGATCCCGATGAACACTGAAGCTTTCTTT. Amino acid sequence: CASRGWIPMNTEAFF.

A single count supports this clone. The rearrangement joins TRBV5-1 to TRBJ2-5; D not certain. CDR1 is SGHRS and CDR2 is YFSETQ in the germline V gene. V was cut by 7 bases and J by 4 bases, with 14 bases left in between. The CDR3 consists of 13 residues. CDR3 sequence: CASGWQTGETQYF. CDR3 bases: TGCGCCAGCGGATGGCAGACGGGAGAGACCCAGTACTTC.